This is a list of T cell receptor beta chains from one sample in a study of OX40 agonist ivuxolimab in advanced cancers. Data came from immunoSEQ multiplex PCR; TCRdb stores just in-frame clones and leaves some out. The table has about 80,000 clones, about four fifths seen once. The sequenced sample was CD4+ or CD8+ T cells sorted from blood, obtained in a trial of the OX40 agonist ivuxolimab. The origin of the receptors is an adult with an advanced solid tumor such as melanoma, head and neck, liver or kidney cancer. Each CDR3 is given with its conserved first and last residue. The D gene is left open where the match is weak. A clone size is listed for some rows: how often the clone was seen (once, few, many), or a class if it is expanded.

V gene: TRBV11-2; clone size: NA; J gene: TRBJ2-2; D gene: NA; CDR3 protein: CASSPPGVGIRELFF
V gene: TRBV29-1; clone size: NA; J gene: TRBJ2-7; D gene: TRBD1; CDR3 protein: CSCGQGPYEQYF
V gene: TRBV23-1; clone size: NA; J gene: TRBJ1-6; D gene: NA; CDR3 protein: CASPEKSNSPLHF
V gene: TRBV11-2; clone size: NA; J gene: TRBJ1-1; D gene: NA; CDR3 protein: CASSLEGNTEAFF
V gene: TRBV6-5; clone size: NA; J gene: TRBJ2-2; D gene: NA; CDR3 protein: CASSYFISPGELFF
V gene: TRBV10-3; clone size: once; J gene: TRBJ1-5; D gene: TRBD1; CDR3 protein: CAISKGQDSNQPQHF
V gene: TRBV7-9; clone size: NA; J gene: TRBJ1-1; D gene: NA; CDR3 protein: CASSPIRANTEAFF
V gene: TRBV5-1; clone size: once; J gene: TRBJ2-5; D gene: TRBD2; CDR3 protein: CASSLGLAAETQYF
V gene: TRBV6-5; clone size: NA; J gene: TRBJ2-1; D gene: NA; CDR3 protein: CASSPVSGYNEQFF
V gene: TRBV4-3; clone size: NA; J gene: TRBJ2-5; D gene: NA; CDR3 protein: CASSQDSAGVQETQYF
V gene: TRBV19; clone size: NA; J gene: TRBJ2-2; D gene: NA; CDR3 protein: CASSIDTFTGELFF
V gene: TRBV19; clone size: NA; J gene: TRBJ1-1; D gene: TRBD1; CDR3 protein: CASRGQGYTEAFF
V gene: TRBV27; clone size: once; J gene: TRBJ1-1; D gene: NA; CDR3 protein: CASSWGPNTEAFF
V gene: TRBV19; clone size: NA; J gene: TRBJ1-4; D gene: NA; CDR3 protein: CASSLTIQEKLFF
V gene: TRBV13; clone size: few; J gene: TRBJ1-6; D gene: NA; CDR3 protein: CASRRLGQRGSPLHF
V gene: TRBV18; clone size: NA; J gene: TRBJ2-7; D gene: TRBD2; CDR3 protein: CASSPVLLAGGLYEQYF
V gene: TRBV19; clone size: NA; J gene: TRBJ1-4; D gene: NA; CDR3 protein: CASSARTAYGSNEKLFF
V gene: TRBV29-1; clone size: NA; J gene: TRBJ1-1; D gene: NA; CDR3 protein: CSVLGLVNTEAFF
V gene: TRBV7-9; clone size: NA; J gene: TRBJ2-2; D gene: TRBD1; CDR3 protein: CASGSGGTNTGELFF
V gene: TRBV19; clone size: NA; J gene: TRBJ2-4; D gene: NA; CDR3 protein: CASSETVAKNIQYF